This TCR beta chain was identified during a study of T cells in Graves' hyperthyroidism and ophthalmopathy. Study background: Peripheral blood sampling occurred at initial diagnosis, before any treatment. Study outcomes and limitations: Most clonotypes expanded in the thyroid (above 0.001) were also present in blood.

Concerning this clonotype: The target antigen is unknown.

RNA transcripts served as the template for amplifying TCR beta CDR3 regions. The TCR CDR3 was amplified in a first-round RT-PCR using the HTBI primer set. From the multiplex PCR reads, TCRdb called clonotypes with MiXCR, one entry per CDR3 protein. This sample has 300,000 to 350,000 distinct CDR3 sequences, with about 15% found just once. V was pared by 0 bases and J by 11 bases, with 17 bases between. The CDR3 contains 15 residues. From germline, CDR1 is ENHRY and CDR2 SYGVKD. This chain uses TRBV10-3 with TRBJ1-5; no firm D call. Material: blood. The sequence derives from a woman in her twenties or thirties with Graves' hyperthyroidism. In nucleotides, the CDR3 is TGTGCCATCAGTGAGTCGATGGGAGCTGCGGGAACCCAGCATTTT. This codes for CAISESMGAAGTQHF.